This T cell receptor (beta chain) was sequenced for a study of vaccination and CD4 T cells after COVID-19. Study details: Convalescent cases comprised eight to ten mild and one severe, all SARS-CoV-2 positive by nasal swab PCR.

The study's findings and limits: Median SARS-CoV-2-reactive clonotype numbers went from roughly 21 to 40; this increase was not significant.

On this clonotype itself: Its antigen is not known.

The CDR3 runs to 14 residues. Per the germline V gene, CDR1 is DFQATT and CDR2 is SNEGSKA (reference sequence). V was cut by 7 bases and J by 0 bases, with 16 bases left in between. An Oncomine TCR Beta short-read assay was used to sequence the DNA from cultured CD4+ T cells. In TCRdb, the PCR reads were re-called with MiXCR into one record per CDR3 protein. This repertoire shows 21,000 or so distinct CDR3 sequences, roughly two fifths found once; its top ten account for approximately 12%. This sample's treatment: roughly 11-day PBMC culture with coronavirus spike peptide pools or control peptides (ViraFEST assay). Peptide pool stimulation in ViraFEST expanded antigen-specific T cells, whose TCRs were then sequenced. Peptide pools at approximately 9.9 ug/ml and IL-2 at 10 IU/ml were added to cultures of a few million PBMCs per well.

The sequenced sample was CD4+ T cells from blood, cultured in vitro. The TCR comes from a human donor who had recovered from COVID-19. This chain joins TRBV20-1 and TRBJ2-7; possibly TRBD2 for D (5 bases). CDR3 protein: CSGLDPGFSYEQYF. Written as DNA, the CDR3 is TGCAGTGGACTCGATCCGGGGTTCTCCTACGAGCAGTACTTC.